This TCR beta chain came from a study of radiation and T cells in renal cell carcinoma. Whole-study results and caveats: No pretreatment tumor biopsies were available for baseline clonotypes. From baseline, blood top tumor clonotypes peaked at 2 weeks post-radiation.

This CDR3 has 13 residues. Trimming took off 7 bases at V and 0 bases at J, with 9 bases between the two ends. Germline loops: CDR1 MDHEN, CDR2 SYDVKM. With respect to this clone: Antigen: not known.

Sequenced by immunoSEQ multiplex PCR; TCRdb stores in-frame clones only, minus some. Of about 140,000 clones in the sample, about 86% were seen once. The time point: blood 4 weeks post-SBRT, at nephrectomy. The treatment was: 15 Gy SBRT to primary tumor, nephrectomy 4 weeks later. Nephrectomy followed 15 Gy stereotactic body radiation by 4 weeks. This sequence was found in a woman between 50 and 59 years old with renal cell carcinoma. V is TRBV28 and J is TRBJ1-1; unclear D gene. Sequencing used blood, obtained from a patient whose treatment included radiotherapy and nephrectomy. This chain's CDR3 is CASKNTMNTEAFF. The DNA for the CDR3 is TGTGCCAGCAAGAACACTATGAACACTGAAGCTTTCTTT. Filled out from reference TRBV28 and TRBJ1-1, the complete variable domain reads DVKVTQSSRYLVKRTGEKVFLECVQDMDHENMFWYRQDPGLGLRLIYFSYDVKMKEKGDIPEGYSVSREKKERFSLILESASTNQTSMYLCASKNTMNTEAFFGQGTRLTVV.